This TCR beta chain was recovered during a study of blood T cells in healthy people across ages. PCR was performed a second time for roughly 7 to 12 cycles using a sample-barcoded 5' primer and a J-beta primer mix. Each TCR beta cDNA got a 12-nucleotide random molecular identifier. Using its own MiXCR run on the 5' RACE reads, TCRdb lists one record per CDR3 protein. The table lists 1.5 million to 2 million distinct CDR3 sequences, roughly 30% of them singletons. Whole-study findings and limits: Long-lived donors carried more naive CD4+ cells and greater diversity than aged donors.

This clonotype has a handful of counts. Its antigen remains unknown. V was cut by 0 bases and J by 3 bases, with 9 bases left in between. This CDR3 comprises 14 residues. Germline V CDR1 and CDR2: LGHDT, YNNKEL (reference sequence). What was sequenced was blood. The receptor comes from a woman in her 30s in good health. This chain uses TRBV3-1 with TRBJ2-7, with D tentatively TRBD1 (5 bases). CDR3 protein: CASSQEQDIYEQYF. The CDR3 coding sequence is TGTGCCAGCAGCCAAGAACAGGACATCTACGAGCAGTACTTC.